These 10 T cell receptor beta chains share one sample of origin, sequenced in a study of cytomegalovirus exposure and HLA in healthy donors. A multiplex PCR was run with 60 Vbeta primers and 13 Jbeta primers. Sequencing used immunoSEQ multiplex PCR; TCRdb keeps in-frame clones, though not all of them. There are approximately 130,000 clones in the sample; around 77% occur only once, and more than 0.95% lies in the top ten. Specimen: PBMCs. Source of these receptors: a man aged 50-60 years in good health and CMV-seronegative.

The rearrangement joins TRBV27 to TRBJ2-2, with 11 bases identical to TRBD2. Germline V gene data show CDR1 as MNHEY and CDR2 as SMNVEV (reference sequence). This CDR3 is built from 15 residues. The trim removed 3 bases at V and 6 bases at J, leaving 3 bases unmatched. The CDR3 here is CASSFSGRASGELFF. In DNA form, the CDR3 reads TGTGCCAGCAGTTTTAGCGGGAGGGCCTCCGGGGAGCTGTTTTTT.

This chain links TRBV6-6 with TRBJ1-1; weak D call: TRBD1 (6 bases). Germline assignment: CDR1 MNHNY and CDR2 SVGAGI (reference sequence). The CDR3 consists of 14 residues. V gave up 6 bases and J gave up 3 bases, with 14 bases separating them. The CDR3 bases are TGTGCCAGCAGAACTACAGGGCCCCACACTGAAGCTTTCTTT. Its protein is CASRTTGPHTEAFF.

The chain joins TRBV11-2 to TRBJ2-2, with D possibly being TRBD2 (5 bases). With 2 bases removed from V and 3 bases from J, the gap between germline ends came to 13 bases. Germline values: CDR1 SGHAT, CDR2 FQNNGV. The CDR3 loop spans 16 amino acids. The DNA of the CDR3 is TGTGCCAGCAGCTTAACCGGGATTAAGGACACCGGGGAGCTGTTTTTT. This encodes CASSLTGIKDTGELFF.

The gene calls are TRBV27 and TRBJ2-3; 8 bases are a match to TRBD2. CDR3 length: 15 residues. The junction had 8 bases not matched to a gene; V was cut back by 6 bases and J by 3 bases. Germline CDR1 MNHEY, CDR2 SMNVEV (reference sequence). The DNA of the CDR3 is TGTGCCAGCAGACTAAGAGCGGGAGCAACAGATACGCAGTATTTT. Amino acid sequence: CASRLRAGATDTQYF.

The chain couples TRBV6-5 to TRBJ2-7, with 10 nucleotides matching TRBD1. Trimming at V came to 6 bases and at J to 4 bases, leaving 9 bases not matched to a gene. Per the germline V gene, CDR1 is MNHEY and CDR2 is SVGAGI. The length of the CDR3 is 15 residues. The CDR3 reads CASRRPGQGRYEQYF. For the CDR3, the DNA is TGTGCCAGCAGACGTCCGGGACAGGGGCGATACGAGCAGTACTTC.

This chain's CDR3 is CASSTESGGRGYTF. The CDR3 DNA reads as TGTGCCAGCAGCACCGAATCAGGAGGCCGGGGCTACACCTTC. The gene calls are TRBV7-2 and TRBJ1-2; no clear D gene. The CDR3 spans 14 residues. Trimming cost V 5 bases and J 8 bases, with 18 bases left between them. CDR1 is SGHTA, CDR2 FQGNSA, per germline.

The CDR3 DNA is TGTGCCAGCAGCTCGCAGGTAGACTACGAGCAGTACTTC. It translates to CASSSQVDYEQYF. This chain joins TRBV7-2 and TRBJ2-7; D ambiguous. The V end lost 4 bases, the J end lost 3 bases, and 10 bases lay between the germline ends. CDR1 and CDR2 from the germline V gene are SGHTA and FQGNSA. The CDR3 totals 13 residues.

The V call is TRBV5-1, the J call TRBJ2-7; 9 bases align to TRBD1. The V gene end was trimmed by 0 bases and the J gene end by 6 bases; junction bases not matched to a gene: 7. The CDR3 extends over 15 amino acids. From germline, CDR1 is SGHRS and CDR2 YFSETQ. The CDR3 DNA reads TGCGCCAGCAGCTTGGCCGGGAGGACAGGGGCCGAGCAGTACTTC. Its protein is CASSLAGRTGAEQYF.

This chain joins TRBV28 and TRBJ2-3; 9 bases line up with TRBD1. CDR3 length equals 13 residues. V lost 6 bases, J lost 4 bases, and 2 bases stayed unmatched. Looked up from germline, CDR1 is MDHEN and CDR2 is SYDVKM. The CDR3 sequence is CASSGTGSDTQYF. In DNA, the CDR3 is TGTGCCAGCAGCGGGACAGGGTCAGATACGCAGTATTTT.

The rearrangement links TRBV30 to TRBJ1-2; 7 bases map to TRBD1. Germline loops: CDR1 GTSNPN, CDR2 SVGIG (reference sequence). V dropped 4 bases and J dropped 7; count of bases not matched to a gene: 6. CDR3 length: 12 amino acids. CDR3 sequence: CAWNGQVGGYTF. The CDR3 coding sequence is TGTGCCTGGAATGGACAGGTCGGTGGCTACACCTTC.